These 12 T cell receptor beta chains came from one sample sequenced in a study of low-dose radiotherapy and immunotherapy resistance in tumors. TRAV and TRBV primers primed cDNA for both TCRalpha and TCRbeta. TCR amplification ran 20 PCR cycles using constant-region and V-primer adapter primers. TCRdb used MiXCR to reprocess the reads, holding one entry per CDR3 protein. The data contain about 15,000 distinct CDR3 sequences, over 55% of them singletons. These receptor sequences come from a human donor with advanced metastatic prostate, ovarian, gallbladder or colorectal cancer (not recorded which). This table probably holds off-target reads from a library built for another chain.

The chain joins TRBV2 to TRBJ2-3; no clear D gene. The CDR3 is 14 residues long. Trimming removed 5 bases at V and 0 bases at J, with 9 bases between. Germline loops: CDR1 SNHLY, CDR2 FYNNEI. The CDR3 coding sequence is TGTGCCAGCAGTCGTCAATCTAGCACAGATACGCAGTATTTT. Translation: CASSRQSSTDTQYF.

Of note for this clonotype: The junction departs from germline at one end; a sequencing error may be responsible. The chain is built from TRBV5-1 and TRBJ1-1; D uncertain. CDR1 SGHRS and CDR2 YFSETQ come from the germline V gene. This CDR3 has 15 amino acids. The CDR3 protein is CASSLGPLRGSEAFF. CDR3 DNA sequence: TGTGCCAGCAGCCTAGGACCCTTACGTGGCTCTGAAGCTTTCTTT.

The chain has TRBV19 and TRBJ1-5; no clear D. The CDR3 contains 13 residues. Trimming stripped 4 bases from V and 2 bases from J, with 6 bases between. Per germline, CDR1 LNHDA and CDR2 SQIVND (reference sequence). The CDR3 sequence: CASSTVGNQPQHF. CDR3 bases: TGTGCCAGTAGTACGGTTGGCAATCAGCCCCAGCATTTT. Looking up the rest from reference TRBV19 and TRBJ1-5 gives the full variable domain: DGGITQSPKYLFRKEGQNVTLSCEQNLNHDAMYWYRQDPGQGLRLIYYSQIVNDFQKGDIAEGYSVSREKKESFPLTVTSAQKNPTAFYLCASSTVGNQPQHFGDGTRLSIL.

This clonotype turned up a few times. The chain combines TRBV28 with TRBJ2-2, with 9 nucleotides matching TRBD1. Germline V lookup: CDR1 MDHEN, CDR2 SYDVKM. CDR3 length: 17 amino acids. Trimming removed 2 bases from V and 5 bases from J; junction bases left unmatched: 9. The CDR3 here is CASSLLLTGGSTGELFF. The CDR3 coding sequence is TGTGCCAGCAGTTTACTACTGACAGGGGGATCAACCGGGGAGCTGTTTTTT.

This clonotype came up a few times. The gene calls are TRBV6-2 or TRBV6-3 and TRBJ1-6; 10 bases align to TRBD1. The V and J ends lost 11 bases and 5 bases, in that order; junction bases with no gene match: 3. The CDR3 has 13 residues. Germline V CDR1 and CDR2: MNHEY, SVGEGT. This chain's CDR3 is CAGQGDHNSPLHF. DNA of the CDR3: TGTGCCGGACAGGGGGACCATAATTCACCCCTCCACTTT.

This clonotype was counted a few times. The chain links TRBV4-1 to TRBJ1-5; TRBD1 matches at 8 bases. The CDR3 has 16 amino acids. Germline assignment: CDR1 MGHRA and CDR2 YSYEKL. The V and J ends lost 0 bases and 11 bases, in that order; junction bases with no gene match: 12. The CDR3 protein is CASSQEWTGIGASQHF. The CDR3 nucleotides are TGCGCCAGCAGCCAAGAATGGACAGGGATCGGCGCGTCCCAGCATTTT.

The chain has TRBV28 and TRBJ2-3, with D unclear. Germline loops: CDR1 MDHEN, CDR2 SYDVKM. The CDR3 loop spans 12 amino acids. V lost 5 bases and J 7 bases, leaving 10 bases between the germline ends. The CDR3 DNA is TGTGCCAGCAGTCCTCAGGTCTATACGCAGTATTTT. Translating gives CASSPQVYTQYF.

J is TRBJ1-5 and V is TRBV20-1; 8 bases are a match to TRBD1. Germline CDR1 and CDR2: DFQATT and SNEGSKA (reference sequence). The CDR3 extends over 16 amino acids. V lost 3 bases and J lost 2; bases outside the gene matches: 9. As DNA, the CDR3 is TGCAGTGCTAGTCCCACAGGGGGTGGCGGCAATCAGCCCCAGCATTTT. It codes for CSASPTGGGGNQPQHF.

V usage is TRBV7-2 and J usage is TRBJ2-2; tentatively, D is TRBD1 (5 bases). V shed 3 bases and J shed 0 bases, with 8 bases lying between them. The length of the CDR3 is 15 residues. The germline gives CDR1 SGHTA, CDR2 FQGNSA. CDR3 amino acids: CASSLGRTNTGELFF. The DNA for the CDR3 is TGTGCCAGCAGCTTGGGGCGTACGAACACCGGGGAGCTGTTTTTT.

V usage is TRBV10-3 and J usage is TRBJ1-1; D perhaps matches TRBD1 (5 bases). Looked up from germline, CDR1 is ENHRY and CDR2 is SYGVKD. The CDR3 covers 15 residues. Deletions cut 6 bases from V and 4 bases from J, with 18 bases between. CDR3 region: CAIREQSGFRTEAFF. CDR3 sequence (DNA): TGTGCCATCAGAGAACAGTCAGGGTTCCGCACTGAAGCTTTCTTT.

This clonotype was recorded a few times. The gene calls are TRBV10-2 and TRBJ2-2, with 10 positions matching TRBD2. The CDR3 consists of 14 residues. The germline CDR1 and CDR2 sequences are WSHSY and SAAADI. The J segment lost 7 bases and the V segment lost 7 bases, leaving 6 bases of the junction unmatched. The chain's CDR3 is CASIPAGGGGELFF. The CDR3 bases are TGCGCCAGCATTCCAGCGGGGGGGGGCGGGGAGCTGTTTTTT.

The chain couples TRBV5-1 to TRBJ2-1; 10 bases align to TRBD2. The CDR3 length is 14 residues. From germline, CDR1 is SGHRS and CDR2 YFSETQ. Trimming took 0 bases from V and 7 from J; bases not matched to a gene: 1. The CDR3 reads CASSLASGRNEQFF. The DNA of the CDR3 is TGCGCCAGCAGCTTGGCTAGCGGGAGAAATGAGCAGTTCTTC.